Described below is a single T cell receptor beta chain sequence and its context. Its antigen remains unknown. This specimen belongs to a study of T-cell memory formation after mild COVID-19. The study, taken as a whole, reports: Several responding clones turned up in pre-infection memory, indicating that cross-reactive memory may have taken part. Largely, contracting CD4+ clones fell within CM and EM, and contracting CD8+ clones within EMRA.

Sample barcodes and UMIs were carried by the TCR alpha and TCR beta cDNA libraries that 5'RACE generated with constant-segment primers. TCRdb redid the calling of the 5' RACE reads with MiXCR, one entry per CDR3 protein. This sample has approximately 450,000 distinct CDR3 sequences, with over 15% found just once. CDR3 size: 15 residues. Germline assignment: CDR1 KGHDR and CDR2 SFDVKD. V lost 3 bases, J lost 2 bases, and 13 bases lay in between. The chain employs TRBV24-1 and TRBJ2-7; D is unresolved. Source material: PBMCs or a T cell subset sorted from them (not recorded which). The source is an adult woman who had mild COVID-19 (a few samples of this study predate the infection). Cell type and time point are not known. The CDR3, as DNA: TGTGCCACCAGTGATGGTTCCGTGGCCCCCTACGAGCAGTACTTC. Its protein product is CATSDGSVAPYEQYF.